This T cell receptor beta chain was captured by sequencing in a study of T-cell memory formation after mild COVID-19. TCRdb passed the 5' RACE reads through MiXCR, listing each CDR3 protein once. The sample includes a few hundred thousand distinct CDR3 sequences, over 11% of them seen just once. This clonotype was counted only a few times. The sequence was obtained from a man aged 18 to 30 who had mild COVID-19 (a few samples of this study predate the infection). Cell type and time point are not known. Sequencing was performed on PBMCs or a T cell subset sorted from them (not recorded which).

CDR3 amino acids: CATRQGGSNEQFF. The CDR3 DNA reads TGTGCCACGAGACAAGGGGGTTCAAATGAGCAGTTCTTC. The chain has TRBV15 and TRBJ2-1; TRBD1 is a possible D gene (6 bases). There are 13 residues in the CDR3. The germline V gene has CDR1 LNHNV and CDR2 YYDKDF (reference sequence). Trimming cost V 9 bases and J 7 bases, with 16 bases left between them.